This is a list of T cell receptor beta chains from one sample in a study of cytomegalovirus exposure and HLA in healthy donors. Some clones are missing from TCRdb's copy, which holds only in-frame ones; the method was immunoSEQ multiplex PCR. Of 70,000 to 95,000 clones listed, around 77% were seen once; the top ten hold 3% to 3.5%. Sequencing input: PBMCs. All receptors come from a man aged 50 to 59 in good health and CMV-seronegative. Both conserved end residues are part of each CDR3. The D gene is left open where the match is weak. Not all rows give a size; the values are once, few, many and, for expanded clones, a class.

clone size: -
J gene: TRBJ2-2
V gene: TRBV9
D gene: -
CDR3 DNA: TGTGCCAGCAGCGTCCTAACCAGAGGGAACACCGGGGAGCTGTTTTTT
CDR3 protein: CASSVLTRGNTGELFF

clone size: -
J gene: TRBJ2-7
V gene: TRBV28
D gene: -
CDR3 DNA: TGTGCCAGCAGTTTAGGCCGTACCATCGAGCAGTACTTC
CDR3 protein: CASSLGRTIEQYF

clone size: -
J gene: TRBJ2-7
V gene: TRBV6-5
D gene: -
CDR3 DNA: TGTGCCAGCAGTTACAGTGGGGGCCCTTCCTACGAGCAGTACTTC
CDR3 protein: CASSYSGGPSYEQYF

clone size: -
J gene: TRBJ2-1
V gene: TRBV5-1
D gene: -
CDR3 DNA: TGCGCCAGCAGCATGAGGGAGGATGAGCAGTTCTTC
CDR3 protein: CASSMREDEQFF

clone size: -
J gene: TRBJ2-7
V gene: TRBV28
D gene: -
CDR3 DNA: TGTGCCAGCAGTCTGCCGACCCGAGGAGTGCGCGAGCAGTACTTC
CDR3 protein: CASSLPTRGVREQYF

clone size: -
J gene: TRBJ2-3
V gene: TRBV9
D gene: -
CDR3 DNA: TGTGCCAGCAGCGTAGAGCTAAGCGGTCGTACGCAGTATTTT
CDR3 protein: CASSVELSGRTQYF

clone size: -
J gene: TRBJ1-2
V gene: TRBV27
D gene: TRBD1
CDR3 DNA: TGTGCCAGCCTTCAGAAGGCAGGGGGCATTGCCTATGGCTACACCTTC
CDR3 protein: CASLQKAGGIAYGYTF

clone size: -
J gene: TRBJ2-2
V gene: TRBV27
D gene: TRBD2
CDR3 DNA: TGTGCCAGCCGGACTAGCGGGGGTTTAGTTACCGGGGAGCTGTTTTTT
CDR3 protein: CASRTSGGLVTGELFF

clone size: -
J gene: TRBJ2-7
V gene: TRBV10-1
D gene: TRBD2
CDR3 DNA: TGCGCCAGCAGTCCTGGGGTGGGGGGGATCGACGAGCAGTACTTC
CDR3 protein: CASSPGVGGIDEQYF

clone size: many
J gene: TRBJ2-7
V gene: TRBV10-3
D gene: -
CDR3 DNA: TGTGCCATCAGATCCGGGACCCTCAGAAGCGGGCAAGCCTACGAGCAGTACTTC
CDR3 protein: CAIRSGTLRSGQAYEQYF

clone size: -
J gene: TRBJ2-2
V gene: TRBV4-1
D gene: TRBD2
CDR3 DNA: TGCGCCAGCAGCCAAGGCCCCTCGGGACTAGGGGCAGAGAACACCGGGGAGCTGTTTTTT
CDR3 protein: CASSQGPSGLGAENTGELFF

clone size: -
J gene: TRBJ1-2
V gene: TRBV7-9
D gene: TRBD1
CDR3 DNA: TGTGCCAGCAGCCATGCGACAGGGATCTATGGCTACACCTTC
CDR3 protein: CASSHATGIYGYTF

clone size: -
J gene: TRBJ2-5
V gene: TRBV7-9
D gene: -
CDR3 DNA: TGTTCCAGCAAAACTGACACAGAAGAGACCCAGTACTTC
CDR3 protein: CSSKTDTEETQYF

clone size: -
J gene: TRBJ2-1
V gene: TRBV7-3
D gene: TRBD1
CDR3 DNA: TGTGCCAGCAGCTCAAACCCGGGACAGCCCTACAATGAGCAGTTCTTC
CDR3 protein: CASSSNPGQPYNEQFF

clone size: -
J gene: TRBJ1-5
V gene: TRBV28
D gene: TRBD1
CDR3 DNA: TGTGCCAGCGGTAGACAGGGGTCGTATCAGCCCCAGCATTTT
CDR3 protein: CASGRQGSYQPQHF

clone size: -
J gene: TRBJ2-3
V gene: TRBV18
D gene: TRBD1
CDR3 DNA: TGTGCCAGCTCACCCTGGGACAGCGTAACTAGCACAGATACGCAGTATTTT
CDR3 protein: CASSPWDSVTSTDTQYF

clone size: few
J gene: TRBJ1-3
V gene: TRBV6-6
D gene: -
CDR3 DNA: TGTGCCAGCAGTCAACGGACATACTCTGGAAACACCATATATTTT
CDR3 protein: CASSQRTYSGNTIYF

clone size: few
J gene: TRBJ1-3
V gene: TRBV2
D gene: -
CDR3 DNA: TGTGCCAGCAGTGAAACATCCGACACCATATATTTT
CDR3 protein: CASSETSDTIYF

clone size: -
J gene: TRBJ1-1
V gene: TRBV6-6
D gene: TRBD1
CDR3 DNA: TGTGCCAGCAGTCGGGGGACAGGGCGCACTGAAGCTTTCTTT
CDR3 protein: CASSRGTGRTEAFF

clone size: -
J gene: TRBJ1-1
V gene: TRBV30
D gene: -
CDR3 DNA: TGTGCTGTAGAGGAGTACACTGAAGCTTTCTTT
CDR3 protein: CAVEEYTEAFF

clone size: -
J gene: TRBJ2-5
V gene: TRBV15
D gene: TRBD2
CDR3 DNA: TGTGCCACCAGAAAGGGAGGGACTCAAGAGACCCAGTACTTC
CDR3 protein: CATRKGGTQETQYF

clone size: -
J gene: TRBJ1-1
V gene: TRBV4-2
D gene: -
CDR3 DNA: TGTGCCAGCAGCCAGGGGCCCCCGGCAGCTTTCTTT
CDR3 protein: CASSQGPPAAFF

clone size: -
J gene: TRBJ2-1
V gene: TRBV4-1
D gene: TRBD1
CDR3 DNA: TGCGCCAGCCGACCGGGACAGGGTGTCAATGAGCAGTTCTTC
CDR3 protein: CASRPGQGVNEQFF

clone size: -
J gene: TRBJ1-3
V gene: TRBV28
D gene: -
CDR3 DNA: TGTGCCAGCAGTTTCCAGGGGTCCATATATTTT
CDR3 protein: CASSFQGSIYF

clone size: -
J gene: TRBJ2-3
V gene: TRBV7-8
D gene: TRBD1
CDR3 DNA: TGTGCCAGCAGCTTAGGCGGGACAGGGGAGGTAGCCGCTAGCACAGATACGCAGTATTTT
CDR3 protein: CASSLGGTGEVAASTDTQYF

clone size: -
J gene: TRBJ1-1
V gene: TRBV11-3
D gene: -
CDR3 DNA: TGTGCCAGCAGCACCCACGAGACAACTGAAGCTTTCTTT
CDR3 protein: CASSTHETTEAFF

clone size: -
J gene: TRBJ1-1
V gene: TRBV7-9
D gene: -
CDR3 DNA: TGTGCCAGCAGCTTAGTCTCGGCAGGGCATGATGAAGCTTTCTTT
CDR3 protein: CASSLVSAGHDEAFF

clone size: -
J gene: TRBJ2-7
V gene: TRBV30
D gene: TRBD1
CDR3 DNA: TGTGCCTGGAGTGGGGACAGGTACGAGCAGTACTTC
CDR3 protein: CAWSGDRYEQYF

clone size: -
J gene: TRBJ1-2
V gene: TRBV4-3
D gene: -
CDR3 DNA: TGCGCCAGCAGCCAAACGAATGAGGGAGGCTATGGCTACACCTTC
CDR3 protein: CASSQTNEGGYGYTF

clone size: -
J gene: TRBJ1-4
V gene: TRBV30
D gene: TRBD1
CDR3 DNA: TGTGCCTGGAGTCTAGGACGGGACAGGGGGAATCTTAATGAAAAACTGTTTTTT
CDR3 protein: CAWSLGRDRGNLNEKLFF

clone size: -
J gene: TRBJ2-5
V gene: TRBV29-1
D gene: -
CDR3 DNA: TGCAGCGTTTCCCCAGGGGAGACCCAGTACTTC
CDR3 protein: CSVSPGETQYF

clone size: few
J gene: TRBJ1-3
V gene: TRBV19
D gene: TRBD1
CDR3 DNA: TGTGCCAGTACTGGGACAGACCCTCCAGGAAACACCATATATTTT
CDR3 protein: CASTGTDPPGNTIYF

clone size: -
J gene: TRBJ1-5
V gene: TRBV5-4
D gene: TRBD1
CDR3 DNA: TGTGCCAGCAGCTTACAGGGGGCTAATAAGCCCCAGCATTTT
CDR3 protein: CASSLQGANKPQHF

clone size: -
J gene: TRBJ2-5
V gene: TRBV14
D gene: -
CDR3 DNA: TGTGCCAGCAGCCGCATCACAGGGGGGCGGGAGCAGTACTTC
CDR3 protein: CASSRITGGREQYF

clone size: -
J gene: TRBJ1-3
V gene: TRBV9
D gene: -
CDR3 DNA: TGTGCCAGCAGCGTAGTTGAGGCAGCCTCTGGAAACACCATATATTTT
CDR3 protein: CASSVVEAASGNTIYF

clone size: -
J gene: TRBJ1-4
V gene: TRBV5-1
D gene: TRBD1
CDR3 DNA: TGCGCCAGCAGCTTGGGATGGGGGACAGGGGGAGAGAAACTGTTTTTT
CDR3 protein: CASSLGWGTGGEKLFF

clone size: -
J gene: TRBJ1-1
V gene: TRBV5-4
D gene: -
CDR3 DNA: TGTGCCAGCAGCCGGGAGGGGGGCGCAAAGGTAACGGTAGCTTTCTTT
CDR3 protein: CASSREGGAKVTVAFF

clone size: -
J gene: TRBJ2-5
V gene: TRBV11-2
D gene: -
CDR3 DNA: TGTGCCAGCAGCTTAGATCGGGGTGGCGAGACCCAGTACTTC
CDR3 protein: CASSLDRGGETQYF

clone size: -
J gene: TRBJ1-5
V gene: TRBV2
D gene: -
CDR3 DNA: TGTGCCAGCACACGTTTGGGCGGCAATCAGCCCCAGCATTTT
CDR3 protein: CASTRLGGNQPQHF

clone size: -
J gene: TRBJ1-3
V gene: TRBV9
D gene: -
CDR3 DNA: TGTGCCAGCAGCCCTCGGACTCACTCTGGAAACACCATATATTTT
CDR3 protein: CASSPRTHSGNTIYF

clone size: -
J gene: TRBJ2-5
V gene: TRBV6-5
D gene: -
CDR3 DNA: TGTGCCAGCAGTCCCGGACAGACCCAGTACTTC
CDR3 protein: CASSPGQTQYF

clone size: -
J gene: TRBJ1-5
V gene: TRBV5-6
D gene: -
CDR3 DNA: TGTGCCAGCAGCTCCAGGGGAGCAAGCAATCAGCCCCAGCATTTT
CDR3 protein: CASSSRGASNQPQHF

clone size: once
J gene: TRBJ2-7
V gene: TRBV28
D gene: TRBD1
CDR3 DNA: TGTGCCAGCAGTTCTCCGGGACAGGGAGCTTCCTACGAGCAGTACTTC
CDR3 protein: CASSSPGQGASYEQYF

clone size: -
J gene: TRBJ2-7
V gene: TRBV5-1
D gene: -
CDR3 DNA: TGCGCCAGCAGTCGGGCCGGGACCTACGAGCAGTACTTC
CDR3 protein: CASSRAGTYEQYF

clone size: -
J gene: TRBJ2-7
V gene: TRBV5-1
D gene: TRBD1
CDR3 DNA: TGCGCCAGCAGCTGGGACAGGGGGGGTAACGAGCAGTACTTC
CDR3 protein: CASSWDRGGNEQYF

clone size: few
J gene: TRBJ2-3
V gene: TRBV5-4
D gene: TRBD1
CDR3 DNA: TGTGCCAGCAGTTCACAGGGGTCCACAGATACGCAGTATTTT
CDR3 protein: CASSSQGSTDTQYF

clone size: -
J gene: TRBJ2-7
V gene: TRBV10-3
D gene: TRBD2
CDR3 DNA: TGTGCCATCAGCGGTACTAGCGGGGGAACCTACGAGCAGTACTTC
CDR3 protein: CAISGTSGGTYEQYF

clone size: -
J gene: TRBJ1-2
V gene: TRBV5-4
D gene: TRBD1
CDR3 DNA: TGTGCCAGCAGCCTGAGGGACAGAAACTATGGCTACACCTTC
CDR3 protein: CASSLRDRNYGYTF

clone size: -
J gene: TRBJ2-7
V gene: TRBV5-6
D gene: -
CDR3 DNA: TGTGCCAGCAGCAGACAAACAGGCTCCTACGAGCAGTACTTC
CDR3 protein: CASSRQTGSYEQYF